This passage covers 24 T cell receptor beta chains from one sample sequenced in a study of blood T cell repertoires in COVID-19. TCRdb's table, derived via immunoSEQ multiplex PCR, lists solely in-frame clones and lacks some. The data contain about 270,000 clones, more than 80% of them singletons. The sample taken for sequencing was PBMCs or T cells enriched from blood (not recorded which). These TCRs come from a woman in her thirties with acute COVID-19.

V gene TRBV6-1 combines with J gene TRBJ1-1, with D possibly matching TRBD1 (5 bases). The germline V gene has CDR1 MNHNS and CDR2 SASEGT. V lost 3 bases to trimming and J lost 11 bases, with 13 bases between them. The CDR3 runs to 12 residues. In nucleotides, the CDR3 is TGTGCCAGCAGTGAGATAGGGGCCGGGGCTTTCTTT. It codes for CASSEIGAGAFF.

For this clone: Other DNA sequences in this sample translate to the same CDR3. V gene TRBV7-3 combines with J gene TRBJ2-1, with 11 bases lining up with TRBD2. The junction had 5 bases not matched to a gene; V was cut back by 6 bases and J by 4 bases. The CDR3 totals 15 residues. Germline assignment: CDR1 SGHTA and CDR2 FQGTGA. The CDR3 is CASSWTSGQYNEQFF. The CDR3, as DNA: TGTGCCAGCAGTTGGACTAGCGGGCAATACAATGAGCAGTTCTTC.

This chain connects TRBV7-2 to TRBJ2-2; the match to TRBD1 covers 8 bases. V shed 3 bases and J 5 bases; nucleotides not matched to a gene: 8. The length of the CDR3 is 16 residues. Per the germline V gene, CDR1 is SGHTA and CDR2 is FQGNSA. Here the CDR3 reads CASSFMDRVGTGELFF. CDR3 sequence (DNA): TGTGCCAGCAGCTTCATGGACAGGGTGGGGACCGGGGAGCTGTTTTTT.

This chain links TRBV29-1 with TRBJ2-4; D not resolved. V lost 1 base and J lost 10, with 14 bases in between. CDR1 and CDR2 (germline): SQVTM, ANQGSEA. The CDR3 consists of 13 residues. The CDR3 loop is CSVEVTSEDIQYF. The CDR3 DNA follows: TGCAGCGTTGAAGTTACCTCCGAGGATATTCAGTACTTC.

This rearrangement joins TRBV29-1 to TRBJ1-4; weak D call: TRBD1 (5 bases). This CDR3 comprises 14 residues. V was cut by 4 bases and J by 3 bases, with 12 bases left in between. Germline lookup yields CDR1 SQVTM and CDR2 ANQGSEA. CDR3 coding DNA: TGCAGCGTTGCTCTGGGGCTCGCTAATGAAAAACTGTTTTTT. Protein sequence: CSVALGLANEKLFF.

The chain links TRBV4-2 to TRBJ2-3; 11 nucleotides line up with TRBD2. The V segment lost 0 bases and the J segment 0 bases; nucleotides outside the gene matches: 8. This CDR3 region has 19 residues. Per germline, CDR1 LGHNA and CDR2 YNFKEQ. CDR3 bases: TGTGCCAGCAGCCAAGATGGGAGACTAGCGGGAATCAGCACAGATACGCAGTATTTT. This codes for CASSQDGRLAGISTDTQYF.

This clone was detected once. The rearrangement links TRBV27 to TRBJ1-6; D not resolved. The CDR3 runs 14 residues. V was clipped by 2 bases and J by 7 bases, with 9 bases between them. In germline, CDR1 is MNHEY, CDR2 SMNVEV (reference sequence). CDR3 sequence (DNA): TGTGCCAGCAGTTTACGCGCGGAAAATTCACCCCTCCACTTT. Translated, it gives CASSLRAENSPLHF.

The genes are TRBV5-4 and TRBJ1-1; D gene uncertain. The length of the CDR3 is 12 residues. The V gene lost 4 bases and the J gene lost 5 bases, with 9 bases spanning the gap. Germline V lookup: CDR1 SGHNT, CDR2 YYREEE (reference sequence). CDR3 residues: CASSAVGTEAFF. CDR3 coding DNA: TGTGCCAGCAGCGCGGTAGGAACTGAAGCTTTCTTT.

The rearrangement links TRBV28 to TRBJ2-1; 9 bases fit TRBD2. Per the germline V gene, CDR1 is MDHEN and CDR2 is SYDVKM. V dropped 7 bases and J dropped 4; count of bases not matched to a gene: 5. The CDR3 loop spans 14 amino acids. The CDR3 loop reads CASMLAGIYNEQFF. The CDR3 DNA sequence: TGTGCCAGCATGCTAGCGGGAATATACAATGAGCAGTTCTTC.

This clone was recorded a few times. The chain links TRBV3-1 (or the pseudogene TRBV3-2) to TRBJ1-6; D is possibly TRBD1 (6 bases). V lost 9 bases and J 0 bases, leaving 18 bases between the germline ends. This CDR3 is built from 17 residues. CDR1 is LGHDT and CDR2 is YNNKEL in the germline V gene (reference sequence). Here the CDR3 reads CARRRRGKRSYNSPLHF. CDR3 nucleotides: TGTGCCAGGAGACGCAGGGGAAAGCGCTCCTATAATTCACCCCTCCACTTT.

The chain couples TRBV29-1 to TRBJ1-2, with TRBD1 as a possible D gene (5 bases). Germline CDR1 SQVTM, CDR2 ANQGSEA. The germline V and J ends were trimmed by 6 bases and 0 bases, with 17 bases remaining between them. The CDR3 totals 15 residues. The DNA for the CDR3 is TGCAGCGTCGACCCGGCAGGGAATGCTAACTATGGCTACACCTTC. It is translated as CSVDPAGNANYGYTF.

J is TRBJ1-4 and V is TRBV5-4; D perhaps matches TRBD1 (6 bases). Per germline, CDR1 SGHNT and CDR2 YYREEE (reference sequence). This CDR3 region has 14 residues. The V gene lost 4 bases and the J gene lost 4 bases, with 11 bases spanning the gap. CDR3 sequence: CASSTGTLNEKLFF. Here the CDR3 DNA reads TGTGCCAGCAGCACCGGGACACTTAATGAAAAACTGTTTTTT.

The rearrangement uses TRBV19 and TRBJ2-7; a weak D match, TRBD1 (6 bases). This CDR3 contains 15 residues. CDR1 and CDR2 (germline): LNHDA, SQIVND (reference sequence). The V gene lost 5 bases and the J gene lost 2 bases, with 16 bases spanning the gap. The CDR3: CASSPMDSQAYEQYF. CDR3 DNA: TGTGCCAGTAGTCCCATGGACAGTCAGGCCTACGAGCAGTACTTC.

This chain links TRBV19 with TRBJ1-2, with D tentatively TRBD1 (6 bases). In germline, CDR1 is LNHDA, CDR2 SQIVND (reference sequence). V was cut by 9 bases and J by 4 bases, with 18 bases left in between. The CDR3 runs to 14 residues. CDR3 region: CASRDRTNLYGYTF. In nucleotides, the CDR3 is TGTGCCAGCAGAGACAGGACCAACCTCTATGGCTACACCTTC.

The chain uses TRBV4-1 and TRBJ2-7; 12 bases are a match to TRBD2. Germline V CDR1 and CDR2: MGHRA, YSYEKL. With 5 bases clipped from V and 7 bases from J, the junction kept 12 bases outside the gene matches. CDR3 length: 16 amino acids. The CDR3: CASSFWTSGTTREQYF. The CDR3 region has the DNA TGCGCCAGCAGCTTTTGGACTAGCGGGACAACACGGGAGCAGTACTTC.

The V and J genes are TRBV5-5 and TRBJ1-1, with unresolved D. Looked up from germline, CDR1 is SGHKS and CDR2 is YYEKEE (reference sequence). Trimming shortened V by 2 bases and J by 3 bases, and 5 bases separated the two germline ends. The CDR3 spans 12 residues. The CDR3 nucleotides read TGTGCCAGCAGCTTCCGGGACACTGAAGCTTTCTTT. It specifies CASSFRDTEAFF.

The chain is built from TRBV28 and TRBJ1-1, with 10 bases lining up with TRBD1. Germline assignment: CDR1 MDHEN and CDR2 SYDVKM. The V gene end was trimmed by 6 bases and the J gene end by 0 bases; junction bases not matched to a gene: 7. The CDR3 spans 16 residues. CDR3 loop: CASRAGTGVMNTEAFF. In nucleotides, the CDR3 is TGTGCCAGCAGGGCCGGGACAGGGGTCATGAACACTGAAGCTTTCTTT. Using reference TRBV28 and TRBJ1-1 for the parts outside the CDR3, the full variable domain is DVKVTQSSRYLVKRTGEKVFLECVQDMDHENMFWYRQDPGLGLRLIYFSYDVKMKEKGDIPEGYSVSREKKERFSLILESASTNQTSMYLCASRAGTGVMNTEAFFGQGTRLTVV.

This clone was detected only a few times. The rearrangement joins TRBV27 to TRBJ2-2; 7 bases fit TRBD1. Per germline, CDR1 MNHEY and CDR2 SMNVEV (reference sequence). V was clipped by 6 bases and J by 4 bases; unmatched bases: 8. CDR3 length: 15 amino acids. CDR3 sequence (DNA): TGTGCCAGCAGCAAATGGACAGGTTTCACCGGGGAGCTGTTTTTT. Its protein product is CASSKWTGFTGELFF.

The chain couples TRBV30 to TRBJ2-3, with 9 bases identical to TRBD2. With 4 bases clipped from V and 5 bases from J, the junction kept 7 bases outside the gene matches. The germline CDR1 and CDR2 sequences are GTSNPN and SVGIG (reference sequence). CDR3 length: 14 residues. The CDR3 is CAWTVAGALDTQYF. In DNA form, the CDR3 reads TGTGCCTGGACTGTAGCGGGAGCCCTAGATACGCAGTATTTT.

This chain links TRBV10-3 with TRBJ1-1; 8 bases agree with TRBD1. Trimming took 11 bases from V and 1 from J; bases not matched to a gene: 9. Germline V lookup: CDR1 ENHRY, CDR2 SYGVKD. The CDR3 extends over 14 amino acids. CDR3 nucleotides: TGTGCCGCACTCGGACAGGGATCGAACACTGAAGCTTTCTTT. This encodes CAALGQGSNTEAFF.

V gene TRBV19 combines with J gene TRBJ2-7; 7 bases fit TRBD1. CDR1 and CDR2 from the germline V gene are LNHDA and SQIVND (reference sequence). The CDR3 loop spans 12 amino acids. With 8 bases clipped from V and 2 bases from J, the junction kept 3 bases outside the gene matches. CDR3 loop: CASLTGTYEQYF. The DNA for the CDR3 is TGTGCCAGTTTGACAGGGACCTACGAGCAGTACTTC.

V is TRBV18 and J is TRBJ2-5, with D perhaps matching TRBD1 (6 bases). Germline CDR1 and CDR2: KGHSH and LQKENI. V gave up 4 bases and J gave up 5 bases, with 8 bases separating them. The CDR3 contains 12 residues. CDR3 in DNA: TGTGCCAGCTCACAAGACAGGGAGACCCAGTACTTC. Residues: CASSQDRETQYF.

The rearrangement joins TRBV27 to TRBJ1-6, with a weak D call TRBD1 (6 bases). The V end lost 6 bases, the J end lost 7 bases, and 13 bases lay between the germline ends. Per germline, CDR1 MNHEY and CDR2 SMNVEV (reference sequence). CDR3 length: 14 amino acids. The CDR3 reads CASSRGLLNSPLHF. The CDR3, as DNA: TGTGCCAGCAGCAGGGGCCTCTTGAATTCACCCCTCCACTTT.

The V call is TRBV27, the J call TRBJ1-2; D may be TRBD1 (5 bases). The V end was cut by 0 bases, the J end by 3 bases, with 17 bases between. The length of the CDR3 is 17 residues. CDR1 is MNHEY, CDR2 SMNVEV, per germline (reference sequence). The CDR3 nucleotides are TGTGCCAGCAGTTTATCGGGAATAAGAGACAGTTACTATGGCTACACCTTC. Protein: CASSLSGIRDSYYGYTF.